The 8 T cell receptor beta chains listed next were all sequenced from one sample in a study of shared clonotypes between healthy human individuals. Only in-frame clones appear in the TCRdb table, and some are missing; sequencing was by immunoSEQ multiplex PCR. This table holds a few hundred thousand clones, approximately 70% found once. Sequencing was performed on memory CD4+ T cells sorted from blood. As to subset: CD45RA-negative fraction. Receptors originate from a man under 40 in good health.

A single count supports this clone. The chain has TRBV11-3 and TRBJ2-7; D is ambiguous. The CDR3 is 13 residues long. Per germline, CDR1 SGHNT and CDR2 YENEEA. The V end was cut by 5 bases, the J end by 3 bases, with 11 bases between. Here the CDR3 reads CASSQDRVYEQYF. CDR3 sequence (DNA): TGTGCCAGCAGCCAAGACCGGGTCTACGAGCAGTACTTC.

This clone was counted between two and nine times. The rearrangement uses TRBV4-1 and TRBJ2-4; D unclear. Germline loops: CDR1 MGHRA, CDR2 YSYEKL. The V end lost 0 bases, the J end lost 1 base, and 10 bases lay between the germline ends. CDR3 length: 16 residues. The CDR3 reads CASSQEENRAKNIQYF. For the CDR3, the DNA is TGCGCCAGCAGCCAAGAAGAGAATAGGGCCAAAAACATTCAGTACTTC.

This clone showed up many times. The chain is built from TRBV2 and TRBJ2-7, with D unclear. The CDR3 covers 13 residues. Germline loops: CDR1 SNHLY, CDR2 FYNNEI. V lost 6 bases and J lost 0, with 9 bases in between. CDR3 bases: TGTGCCAGCAGCCTTAGGAGCTCCTACGAGCAGTACTTC. It encodes CASSLRSSYEQYF.

The V and J genes are TRBV5-1 and TRBJ1-1; TRBD1 matches at 8 bases. The CDR3 runs 15 residues. J was trimmed by 5 bases and V by 4 bases; bases with no gene match: 10. Germline assignment: CDR1 SGHRS and CDR2 YFSETQ. The CDR3 loop reads CASSPRQGRTTEAFF. The CDR3 DNA sequence: TGCGCCAGCAGCCCGCGACAGGGGAGGACAACTGAAGCTTTCTTT.

The chain carries TRBV6-1 and TRBJ2-5; TRBD1 might be the D (5 bases). From germline, CDR1 is MNHNS and CDR2 SASEGT. V lost 1 base and J lost 5, with 11 bases in between. This CDR3 spans 14 amino acids. CDR3: CASSEGPGQETQYF. The CDR3 coding sequence is TGTGCCAGCAGTGAAGGTCCAGGGCAGGAGACCCAGTACTTC.

The chain carries TRBV18 and TRBJ2-3; TRBD2 matches 8 bases. V shed 5 bases, J shed 8 bases, and the junction held 9 bases outside the gene matches. Germline V CDR1 and CDR2: KGHSH, LQKENI. The CDR3 spans 14 residues. The chain's CDR3 is CASSSGLVGVTQYF. The CDR3 nucleotides read TGTGCCAGCTCATCGGGACTAGTCGGGGTTACGCAGTATTTT.

This sequence joins TRBV28 and TRBJ2-3, with 11 positions matching TRBD2. CDR1 is MDHEN, CDR2 SYDVKM, per germline. V dropped 5 bases and J dropped 1; count of bases not matched to a gene: 5. This CDR3 has 16 amino acids. The DNA for the CDR3 is TGTGCCAGCAGTCCCTTTAGCGGGAGGGGCACAGATACGCAGTATTTT. Amino acid sequence: CASSPFSGRGTDTQYF.

The CDR3 spells CASSQGRGTQYF. The CDR3, as DNA: TGTGCCAGCAGCCAGGGGCGGGGGACCCAGTACTTC. The V call is TRBV6-5, the J call TRBJ2-5, with D perhaps matching TRBD1 or TRBD2 (6 bases each). CDR1 MNHEY and CDR2 SVGAGI come from the germline V gene. The CDR3 covers 12 residues. Trimming left V 6 bases short and J 7 bases short, with 12 bases between.